This is a list of T cell receptor beta chains from one sample in a study of OX40 agonist ivuxolimab in advanced cancers. Sequenced by immunoSEQ multiplex PCR; TCRdb stores in-frame clones only, minus some. Of around 30,000 clones detected, roughly 80% appear once; the ten largest clones hold approximately 2.4%. Sequencing was performed on CD4+ or CD8+ T cells sorted from blood, taken in a trial of the OX40 agonist ivuxolimab. These TCRs come from an adult with an advanced solid tumor such as melanoma, head and neck, liver or kidney cancer. CDR3s include the opening cysteine and the closing phenylalanine or tryptophan. A D gene is named only where the DNA matches it firmly. Clone size appears in some rows only: once, few, many, or a class for an expanded clone.

CDR3 | DNA | J | size | V | D
CASREGGEKLFF | TGTGCCAGCAGAGAAGGAGGGGAAAAACTGTTTTTT | TRBJ1-4 | . | TRBV5-4 | .
CASSLAASGVGDTQYF | TGCGCCAGCAGCTTGGCGGCTAGCGGGGTGGGAGATACGCAGTATTTT | TRBJ2-3 | . | TRBV5-1 | TRBD2
CASSLLLSGGPTDTQYF | TGCGCCAGCAGCTTGCTTCTTAGCGGGGGGCCCACAGATACGCAGTATTTT | TRBJ2-3 | . | TRBV5-1 | TRBD2
CASSLSWSIVAHGYTF | TGTGCCAGCTCACTCTCTTGGAGCATCGTCGCTCATGGCTACACCTTC | TRBJ1-2 | . | TRBV27 | .
CASSSRAGVSYEQYF | TGTGCCAGTAGTTCCCGTGCAGGGGTCTCCTACGAGCAGTACTTC | TRBJ2-7 | . | TRBV19 | .
CASSLIGGGDTQYF | TGCGCCAGCAGCTTGATTGGTGGGGGGGATACGCAGTATTTT | TRBJ2-3 | . | TRBV5-1 | .
CASSIVRGGGETQYF | TGTGCCAGTAGTATAGTCCGGGGGGGCGGAGAGACCCAGTACTTC | TRBJ2-5 | . | TRBV19 | TRBD2
CASRGQGISPLHF | TGTGCCAGCCGAGGACAGGGGATATCACCCCTCCACTTT | TRBJ1-6 | . | TRBV2 | TRBD1
CASSPGTGSTDTQYF | TGTGCCAGCAGCCCCGGGACAGGGTCCACAGATACGCAGTATTTT | TRBJ2-3 | . | TRBV2 | TRBD1
CASSLNSAGTTLDGYTF | TGTGCCAGCAGCTTAAATTCCGCCGGGACAACCCTAGATGGCTACACCTTC | TRBJ1-2 | once | TRBV7-2 | .
CASSTRGRGGYTF | TGTGCCAGCAGTACCAGGGGACGGGGGGGGTACACCTTC | TRBJ1-2 | . | TRBV27 | .
CASSSDFHQETQYF | TGCGCCAGCAGCTCGGACTTTCACCAAGAGACCCAGTACTTC | TRBJ2-5 | once | TRBV5-1 | .
CASSARRVVAYNEQFF | TGTGCCAGCAGCGCCCGTCGGGTAGTCGCCTACAATGAGCAGTTCTTC | TRBJ2-1 | . | TRBV9 | .
CASSQGLAGGDEQFF | TGCGCCAGCAGCCAGGGACTAGCGGGAGGGGACGAGCAGTTCTTC | TRBJ2-1 | . | TRBV4-3 | TRBD2
CASSPGQPTVEQYF | TGTGCCAGCAGTCCGGGACAGCCAACGGTTGAGCAGTACTTC | TRBJ2-7 | . | TRBV6-6 | TRBD1
CAISPYQGASRGHEQFF | TGTGCCATCAGCCCGTATCAGGGGGCCAGTCGGGGTCATGAGCAGTTCTTC | TRBJ2-1 | . | TRBV10-3 | TRBD1
CASSESRGAIFGYTF | TGTGCCAGCAGTGAAAGCAGGGGCGCAATTTTTGGCTACACCTTC | TRBJ1-2 | medium-sized | TRBV6-1 | .
CASSLAGTGNSPLHF | TGTGCCAGCAGCTTGGCTGGGACAGGGAATTCACCCCTCCACTTT | TRBJ1-6 | . | TRBV5-4 | TRBD1
CASSVRQGAGGADEQYF | TGTGCCAGCAGCGTCCGGCAGGGGGCGGGGGGTGCGGACGAGCAGTACTTC | TRBJ2-7 | once | TRBV7-8 | .
CASSPDTYEQYF | TGTGCCAGCTCACCAGACACCTACGAGCAGTACTTC | TRBJ2-7 | . | TRBV18 | .
CARSLSRDTTDTQYF | TGTGCCAGAAGCTTGAGTAGGGACACCACAGATACGCAGTATTTT | TRBJ2-3 | . | TRBV5-3 | .
CASSLLGQRETQYF | TGTGCCAGCAGCCTCCTAGGACAGCGGGAGACCCAGTACTTC | TRBJ2-5 | . | TRBV7-3 | .